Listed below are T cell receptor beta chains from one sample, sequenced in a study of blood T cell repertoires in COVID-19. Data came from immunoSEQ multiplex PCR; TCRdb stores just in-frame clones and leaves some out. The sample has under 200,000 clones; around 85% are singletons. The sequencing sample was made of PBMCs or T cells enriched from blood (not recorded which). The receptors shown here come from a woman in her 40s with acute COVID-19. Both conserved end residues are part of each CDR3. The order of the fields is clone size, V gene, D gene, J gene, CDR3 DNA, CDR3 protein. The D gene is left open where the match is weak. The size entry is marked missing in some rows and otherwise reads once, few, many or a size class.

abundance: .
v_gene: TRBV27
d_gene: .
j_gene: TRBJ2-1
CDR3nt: TGTGCCAGCAGTTTATGGGGGACTGGTTATGAGCAGTTCTTC
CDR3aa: CASSLWGTGYEQFF

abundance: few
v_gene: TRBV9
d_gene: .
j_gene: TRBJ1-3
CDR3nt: TGTGCCAGCAGCGTAGGGTCCCCTGGGCAGCGAGGGAACACCATATATTTT
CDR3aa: CASSVGSPGQRGNTIYF

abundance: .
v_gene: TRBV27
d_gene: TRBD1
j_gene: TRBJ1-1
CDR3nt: TGTGCCAGCAGTTCTGAACGGACAGGGAACGTCGCTTTCTTT
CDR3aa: CASSSERTGNVAFF

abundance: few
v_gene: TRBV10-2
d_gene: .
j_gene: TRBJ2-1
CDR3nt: TGCGCCAGCAGCAGGGAGGCCGGCTACAATGAGCAGTTCTTC
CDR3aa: CASSREAGYNEQFF

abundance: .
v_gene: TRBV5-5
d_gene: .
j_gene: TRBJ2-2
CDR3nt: TGTGCCAGCAGCATGGCAGGGAACACCGGGGAGCTGTTTTTT
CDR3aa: CASSMAGNTGELFF

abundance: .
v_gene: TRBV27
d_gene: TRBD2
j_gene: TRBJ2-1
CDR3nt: TGTGCCAGCACCCTAGGGGCGGCTAGCGGAAACAATGAGCAGTTCTTC
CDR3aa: CASTLGAASGNNEQFF

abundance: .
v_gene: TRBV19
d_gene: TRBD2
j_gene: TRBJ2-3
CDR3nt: TGTGCCAGTGGGCTAGCGGGAAACACAGATACGCAGTATTTT
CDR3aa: CASGLAGNTDTQYF

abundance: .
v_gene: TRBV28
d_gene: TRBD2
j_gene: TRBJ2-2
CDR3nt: TGTGCCAGCAGTTTAGCGGGAGTGAGGGGCGGGGAGCTGTTTTTT
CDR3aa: CASSLAGVRGGELFF

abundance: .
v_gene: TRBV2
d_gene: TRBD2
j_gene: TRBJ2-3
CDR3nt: TGTGCCACCAGGACTAGCGGGATAAGAGATACGCAGTATTTT
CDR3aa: CATRTSGIRDTQYF

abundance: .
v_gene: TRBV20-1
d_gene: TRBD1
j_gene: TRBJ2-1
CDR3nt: TGCAGTGCTAGTGATACTGGACAGGCGAACCCTAATGAGCAGTTCTTC
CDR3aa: CSASDTGQANPNEQFF

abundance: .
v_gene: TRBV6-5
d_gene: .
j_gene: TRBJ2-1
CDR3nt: TGTGCCACCAAACCGGGACTGGGCTACAATGAGCAGTTCTTC
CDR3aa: CATKPGLGYNEQFF

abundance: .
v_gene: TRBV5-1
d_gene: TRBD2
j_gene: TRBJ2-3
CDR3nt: TGCGCCAGCAGGAGCGGGACCACAGATACGCAGTATTTT
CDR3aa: CASRSGTTDTQYF

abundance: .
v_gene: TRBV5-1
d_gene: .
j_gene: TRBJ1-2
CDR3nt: TGCGCCAGCAGCTTGGCCACCGGGCCTCGGGGTGGCTACACCTTC
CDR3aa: CASSLATGPRGGYTF

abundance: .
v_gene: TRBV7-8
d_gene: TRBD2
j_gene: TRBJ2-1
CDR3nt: TGTGCCAGCAGCCTCAGACTAGCGGCCCAGTTCTTC
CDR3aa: CASSLRLAAQFF

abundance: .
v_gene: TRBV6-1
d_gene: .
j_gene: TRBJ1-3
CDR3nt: TGTGCCAGCAGTGAATCAGGACTGAACACCATATATTTT
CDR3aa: CASSESGLNTIYF

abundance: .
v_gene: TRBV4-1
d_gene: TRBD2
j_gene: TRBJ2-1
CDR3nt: TGCGCCAGCAGCCAAGAGACGCCTAGCGGTTACTCCTACAATGAGCAGTTCTTC
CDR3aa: CASSQETPSGYSYNEQFF

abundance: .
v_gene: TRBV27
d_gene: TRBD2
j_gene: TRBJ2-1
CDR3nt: TGTGCCAGCAGTTTTAGCCTAGCGGGTTTTAATGAGCAGTTCTTC
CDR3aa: CASSFSLAGFNEQFF

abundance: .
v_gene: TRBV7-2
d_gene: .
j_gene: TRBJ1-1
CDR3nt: TGTGCCAGCAGCTCCACAGCTGGGCCTAACACTGAAGCTTTCTTT
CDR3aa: CASSSTAGPNTEAFF

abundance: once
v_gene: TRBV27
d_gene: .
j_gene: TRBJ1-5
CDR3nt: TGTGCCAGCAGTTTGTCCGGGAGAAATCAGCCCCAGCATTTT
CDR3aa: CASSLSGRNQPQHF

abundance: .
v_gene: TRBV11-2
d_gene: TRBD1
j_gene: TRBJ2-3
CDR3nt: TGTGCCAGCAGCGCGGACAGGAGGCGCACAGATACGCAGTATTTT
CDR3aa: CASSADRRRTDTQYF

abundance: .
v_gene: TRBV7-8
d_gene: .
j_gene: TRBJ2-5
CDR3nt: TGTGCCAGCAGCCTCCTCGCGAGTCAAGAGACCCAGTACTTC
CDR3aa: CASSLLASQETQYF

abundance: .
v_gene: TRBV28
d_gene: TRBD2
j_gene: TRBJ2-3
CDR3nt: TGTGCCAGCAGGCCCACGGGACTAGGGGTGGATACGCAGTATTTT
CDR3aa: CASRPTGLGVDTQYF

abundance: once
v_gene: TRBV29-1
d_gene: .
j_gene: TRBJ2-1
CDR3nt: TGCAGCGTTGATATAGTTCGGAATGAGCAGTTCTTC
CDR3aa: CSVDIVRNEQFF

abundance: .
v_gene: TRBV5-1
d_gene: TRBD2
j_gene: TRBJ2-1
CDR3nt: TGCGCCAGCAGCTCAACTAGCGGTGCTTTCTACAATGAGCAGTTCTTC
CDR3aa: CASSSTSGAFYNEQFF

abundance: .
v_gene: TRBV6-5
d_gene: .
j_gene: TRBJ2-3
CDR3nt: TGTGCCAGCAGTTACTCGGAGGGCCCAGATACGCAGTATTTT
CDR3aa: CASSYSEGPDTQYF

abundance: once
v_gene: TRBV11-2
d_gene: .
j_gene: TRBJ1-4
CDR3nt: TGTGCCAGCCGCCGTGGCAGAAGTAATGAAAAACTGTTTTTT
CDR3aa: CASRRGRSNEKLFF

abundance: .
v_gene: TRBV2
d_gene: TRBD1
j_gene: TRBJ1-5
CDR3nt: TGTGCCAGCAGTGCTAGGACAGGTCTAGGGCCCCAGCATTTT
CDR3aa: CASSARTGLGPQHF

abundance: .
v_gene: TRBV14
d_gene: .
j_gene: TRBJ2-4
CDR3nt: TGTGCCAGCAGCGATCTGGCGCGGCCGGGAGTGGGTGCCAAAAACATTCAGTACTTC
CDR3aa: CASSDLARPGVGAKNIQYF

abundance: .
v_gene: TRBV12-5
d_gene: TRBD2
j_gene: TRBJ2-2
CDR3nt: TGTGCTAGTGGGCCGGTAAGCGGGAGTGACACCGGGGAGCTGTTTTTT
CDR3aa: CASGPVSGSDTGELFF

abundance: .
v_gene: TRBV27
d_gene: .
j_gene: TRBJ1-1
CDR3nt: TGTGCCAGCAGTTTAGGAGGGGCGAACGCTGAAGCTTTCTTT
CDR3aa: CASSLGGANAEAFF

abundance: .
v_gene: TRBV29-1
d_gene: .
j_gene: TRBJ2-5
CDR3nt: TGCAGCGTTGCAGGGCTCCAAGAGACCCAGTACTTC
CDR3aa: CSVAGLQETQYF

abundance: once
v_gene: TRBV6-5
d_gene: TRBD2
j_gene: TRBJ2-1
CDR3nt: TGTGCCAGCAGTACCCGGGAGGGCCTCGGGGGGGAGCAGTTCTTC
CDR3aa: CASSTREGLGGEQFF

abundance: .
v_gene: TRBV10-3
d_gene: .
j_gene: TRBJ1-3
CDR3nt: TGTGCCATCAGCCCGGGACAAAACTCTGGAAACACCATATATTTT
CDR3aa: CAISPGQNSGNTIYF

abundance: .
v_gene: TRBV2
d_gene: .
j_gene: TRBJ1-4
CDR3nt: TGTGCCAGCACCGATGACAGGCCAAAACTGTTTTTT
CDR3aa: CASTDDRPKLFF

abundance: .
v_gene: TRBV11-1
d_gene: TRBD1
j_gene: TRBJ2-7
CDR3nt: TGTGCCAGCAGCCACCGGGACAGGGGCTACGAGCAGTACTTC
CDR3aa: CASSHRDRGYEQYF

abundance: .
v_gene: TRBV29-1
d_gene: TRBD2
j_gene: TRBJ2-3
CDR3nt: TGCAGCGTCCGCGGGGGAGGGTTACTCCCAGATACGCAGTATTTT
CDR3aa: CSVRGGGLLPDTQYF

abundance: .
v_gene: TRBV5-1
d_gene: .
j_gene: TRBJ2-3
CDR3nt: TGCGCCAGCAGCTTTGCGGGCATTTACACAGATACGCAGTATTTT
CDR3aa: CASSFAGIYTDTQYF

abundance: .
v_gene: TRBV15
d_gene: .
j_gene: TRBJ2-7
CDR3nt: TGTGCCACCAGCAGCGGGACTTCCTACGAGCAGTACTTC
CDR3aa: CATSSGTSYEQYF

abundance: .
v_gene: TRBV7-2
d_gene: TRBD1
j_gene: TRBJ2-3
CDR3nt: TGTGCCAGCAGAACACCGGGACAGGGGACGTATACGCAGTATTTT
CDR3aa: CASRTPGQGTYTQYF

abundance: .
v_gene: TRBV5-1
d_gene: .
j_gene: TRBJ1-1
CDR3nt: TGCGCCAGCAGCCTACCCAGGGGAGCGAACACTGAAGCTTTCTTT
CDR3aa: CASSLPRGANTEAFF

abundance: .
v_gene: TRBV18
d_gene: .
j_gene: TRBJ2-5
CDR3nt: TGTGCCAGCTCACCCCCGGGACTGGAGACCCAGTACTTC
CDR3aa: CASSPPGLETQYF

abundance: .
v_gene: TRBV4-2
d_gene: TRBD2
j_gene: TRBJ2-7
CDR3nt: TGTGCCAGCAGCCAAGGGTCTAGCGGGAGTTACGAGCAGTACTTC
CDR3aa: CASSQGSSGSYEQYF

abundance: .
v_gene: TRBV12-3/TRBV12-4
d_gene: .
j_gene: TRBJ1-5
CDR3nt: TGTGCCAGCAGCTCTAGGAGCAATCAGCCCCAGCATTTT
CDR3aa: CASSSRSNQPQHF

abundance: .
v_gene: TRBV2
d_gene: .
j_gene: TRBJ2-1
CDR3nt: TGTGCCAGCAGGATAGGGACCCCTAGGGGGGGAGAGTCGGGCGAGCAGTTCTTC
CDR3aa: CASRIGTPRGGESGEQFF

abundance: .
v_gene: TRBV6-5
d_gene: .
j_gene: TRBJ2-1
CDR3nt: TGTGCCAGCAGCGCCACAGGGCCGGCCTACAATGAGCAGTTCTTC
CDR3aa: CASSATGPAYNEQFF

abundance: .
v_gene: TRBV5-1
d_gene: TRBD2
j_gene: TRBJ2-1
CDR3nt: TGCGCCAGCAGCCCCGTAGCGGGAGTCTACAATGAGCAGTTCTTC
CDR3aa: CASSPVAGVYNEQFF

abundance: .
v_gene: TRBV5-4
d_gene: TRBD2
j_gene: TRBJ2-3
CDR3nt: TGTGCCAGCAGGGCCGGGACTAGCGGGACAGATACGCAGTATTTT
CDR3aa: CASRAGTSGTDTQYF

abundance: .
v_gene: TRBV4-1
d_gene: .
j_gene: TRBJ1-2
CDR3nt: TGCGCCAGCAGCCAAGAAGACAGGCCGGGGAGCAGCTATGGCTACACCTTC
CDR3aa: CASSQEDRPGSSYGYTF

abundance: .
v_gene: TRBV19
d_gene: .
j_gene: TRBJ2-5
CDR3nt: TGTGCCAGTAGATCGTACCGGGACACTCAAGAGACCCAGTACTTC
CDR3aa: CASRSYRDTQETQYF

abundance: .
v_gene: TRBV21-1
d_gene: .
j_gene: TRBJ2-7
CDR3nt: TGTGCCAGCAGCACTAGCGGGGGGCGAAGCTCCTACGAGCAGTACTTC
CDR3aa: CASSTSGGRSSYEQYF

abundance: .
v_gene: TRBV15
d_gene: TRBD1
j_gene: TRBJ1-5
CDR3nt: TGTGCCACCAGCAGCTACCGGGACAGTTATAGCAATCAGCCCCAGCATTTT
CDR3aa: CATSSYRDSYSNQPQHF

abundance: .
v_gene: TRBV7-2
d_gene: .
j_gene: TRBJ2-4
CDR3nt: TGTGCCAGCAGCCCACTACCAAACGGCGCCATCTCCCACTTC
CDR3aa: CASSPLPNGAISHF

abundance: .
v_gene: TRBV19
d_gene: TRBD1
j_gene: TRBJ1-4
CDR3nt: TGTGCCAGTAGTAGGCAGGGGGACGAAAAACTGTTTTTT
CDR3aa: CASSRQGDEKLFF

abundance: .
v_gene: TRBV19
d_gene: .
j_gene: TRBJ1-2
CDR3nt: TGTGCCAGTATAGGAGCTAACTATGGCTACACCTTC
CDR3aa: CASIGANYGYTF

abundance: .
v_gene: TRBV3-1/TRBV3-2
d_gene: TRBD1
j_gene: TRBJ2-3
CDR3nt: TGTGCCAGCAGCCAAGTACGCCCGGGACAGGGCTACACAGATACGCAGTATTTT
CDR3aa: CASSQVRPGQGYTDTQYF

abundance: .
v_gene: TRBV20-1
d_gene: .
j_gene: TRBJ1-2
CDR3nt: TGCAGTGCTAGACCCGGGGTTGGCTACACCTTC
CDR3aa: CSARPGVGYTF